This entry concerns a single T cell receptor beta chain. V lost 2 bases, J lost 4 bases, and 8 bases stayed unmatched. Germline CDR1 and CDR2: SGHRS and YFSETQ. This CDR3 has 16 residues. The data are from a study of sequential checkpoint blockade in melanoma. Specified treatment: randomized to nivolumab then ipilimumab (arm A) or the reverse (arm B). Measured with immunoSEQ multiplex PCR; TCRdb has only the in-frame clones, and not every one. The sample has around 37,000 clones, roughly a third seen once. The rearrangement uses TRBV5-1 and TRBJ2-3; 9 positions match TRBD2. The source material was tumor tissue (inferred from file names), sampled from a patient given nivolumab and ipilimumab in sequence. The TCR comes from a human donor with melanoma. The CDR3 loop is CASSFGGGGGADTQYF. CDR3 DNA: TGCGCCAGCAGCTTTGGCGGCGGGGGGGGCGCAGATACGCAGTATTTT.